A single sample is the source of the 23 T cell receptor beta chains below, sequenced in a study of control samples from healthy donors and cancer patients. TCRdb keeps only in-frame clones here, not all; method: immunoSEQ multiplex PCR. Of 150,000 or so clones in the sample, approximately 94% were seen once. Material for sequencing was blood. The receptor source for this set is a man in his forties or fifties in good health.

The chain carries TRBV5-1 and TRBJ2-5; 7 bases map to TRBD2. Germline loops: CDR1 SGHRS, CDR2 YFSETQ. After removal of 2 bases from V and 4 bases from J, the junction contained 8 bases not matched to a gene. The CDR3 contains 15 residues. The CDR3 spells CASSFGGSGGETQYF. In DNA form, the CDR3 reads TGCGCCAGCAGCTTCGGCGGGAGTGGAGGAGAGACCCAGTACTTC.

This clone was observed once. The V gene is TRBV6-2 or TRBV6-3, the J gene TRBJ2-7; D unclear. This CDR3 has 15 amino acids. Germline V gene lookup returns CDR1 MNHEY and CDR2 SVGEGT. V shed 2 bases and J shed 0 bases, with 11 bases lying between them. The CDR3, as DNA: TGTGCCAGCAGTTACCGACTGATGAGCTCCTACGAGCAGTACTTC. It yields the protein CASSYRLMSSYEQYF.

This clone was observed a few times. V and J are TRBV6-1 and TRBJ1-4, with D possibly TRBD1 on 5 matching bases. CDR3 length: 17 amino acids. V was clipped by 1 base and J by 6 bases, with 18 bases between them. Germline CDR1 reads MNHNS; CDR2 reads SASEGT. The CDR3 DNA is TGTGCCAGCAGTGAAGTTTGGGGGGGGAGGTCTCATGAAAAACTGTTTTTT. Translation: CASSEVWGGRSHEKLFF.

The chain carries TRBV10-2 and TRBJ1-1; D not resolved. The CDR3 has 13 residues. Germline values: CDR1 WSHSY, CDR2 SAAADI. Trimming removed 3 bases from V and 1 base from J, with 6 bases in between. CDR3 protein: CASSDRRNTEAFF. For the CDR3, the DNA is TGCGCCAGCAGTGATCGACGGAACACTGAAGCTTTCTTT.

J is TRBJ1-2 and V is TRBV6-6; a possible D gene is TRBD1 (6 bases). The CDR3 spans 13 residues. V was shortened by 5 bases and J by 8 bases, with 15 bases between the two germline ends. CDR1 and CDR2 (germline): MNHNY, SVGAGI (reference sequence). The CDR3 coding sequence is TGTGCCAGCAGTCCCCGAGGGACACTCGGCTACACCTTC. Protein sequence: CASSPRGTLGYTF.

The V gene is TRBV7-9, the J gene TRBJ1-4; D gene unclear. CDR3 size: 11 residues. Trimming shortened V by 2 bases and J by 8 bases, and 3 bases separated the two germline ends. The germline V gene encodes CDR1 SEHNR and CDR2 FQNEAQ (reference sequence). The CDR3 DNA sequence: TGTGCCAGCAGCTTAACGGAAAAACTGTTTTTT. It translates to CASSLTEKLFF.

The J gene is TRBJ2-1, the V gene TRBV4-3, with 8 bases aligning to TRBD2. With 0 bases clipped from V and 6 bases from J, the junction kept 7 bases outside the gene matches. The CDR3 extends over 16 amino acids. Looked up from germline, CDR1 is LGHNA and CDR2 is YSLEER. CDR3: CASSQDGAGGPNEQFF. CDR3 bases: TGCGCCAGCAGCCAAGATGGCGCGGGGGGACCCAATGAGCAGTTCTTC.

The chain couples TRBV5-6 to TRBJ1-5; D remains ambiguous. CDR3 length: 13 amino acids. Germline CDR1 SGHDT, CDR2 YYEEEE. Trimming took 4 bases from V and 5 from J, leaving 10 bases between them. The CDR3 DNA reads TGTGCCAGCAGCCCGGGTTCCGATCAGCCCCAGCATTTT. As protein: CASSPGSDQPQHF.

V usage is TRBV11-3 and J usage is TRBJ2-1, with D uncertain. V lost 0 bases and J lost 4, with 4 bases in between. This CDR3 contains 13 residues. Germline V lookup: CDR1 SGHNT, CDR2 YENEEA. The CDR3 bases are TGTGCCAGCAGCTTAGACGGGTACAATGAGCAGTTCTTC. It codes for CASSLDGYNEQFF.

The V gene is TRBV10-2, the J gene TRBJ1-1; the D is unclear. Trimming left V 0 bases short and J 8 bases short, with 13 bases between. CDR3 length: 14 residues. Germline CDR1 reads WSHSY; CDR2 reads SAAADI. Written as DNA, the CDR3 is TGCGCCAGCAGTGAGTCAACGGCAGGCACCGAAGCTTTCTTT. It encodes CASSESTAGTEAFF.

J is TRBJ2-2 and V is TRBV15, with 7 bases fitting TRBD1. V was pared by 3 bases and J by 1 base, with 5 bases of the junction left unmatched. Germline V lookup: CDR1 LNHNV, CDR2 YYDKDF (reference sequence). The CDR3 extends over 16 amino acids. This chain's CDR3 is CATSRNTGENTGELFF. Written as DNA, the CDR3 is TGTGCCACCAGCAGGAATACAGGGGAGAACACCGGGGAGCTGTTTTTT. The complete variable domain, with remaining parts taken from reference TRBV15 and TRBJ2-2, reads DAMVIQNPRYQVTQFGKPVTLSCSQTLNHNVMYWYQQKSSQAPKLLFHYYDKDFNNEADTPDNFQSRRPNTSFCFLDIRSPGLGDTAMYLCATSRNTGENTGELFFGEGSRLTVL.

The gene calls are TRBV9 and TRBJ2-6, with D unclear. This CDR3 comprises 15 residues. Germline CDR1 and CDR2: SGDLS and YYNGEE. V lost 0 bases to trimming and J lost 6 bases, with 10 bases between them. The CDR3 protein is CASSVGKEEANVLTF. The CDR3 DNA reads TGTGCCAGCAGCGTAGGAAAAGAGGAGGCCAACGTCCTGACTTTC.

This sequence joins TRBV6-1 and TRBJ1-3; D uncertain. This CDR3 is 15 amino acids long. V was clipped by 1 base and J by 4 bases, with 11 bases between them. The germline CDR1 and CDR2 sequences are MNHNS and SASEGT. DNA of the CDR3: TGTGCCAGCAGTGAAGATCCGACGCGGGGAAACACCATATATTTT. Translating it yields CASSEDPTRGNTIYF.

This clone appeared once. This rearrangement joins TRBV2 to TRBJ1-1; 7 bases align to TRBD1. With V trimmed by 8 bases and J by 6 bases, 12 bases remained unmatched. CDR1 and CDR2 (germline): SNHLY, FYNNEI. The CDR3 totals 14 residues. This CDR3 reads CASGVQGISAEAFF. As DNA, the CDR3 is TGTGCCAGCGGGGTACAGGGGATTTCGGCTGAAGCTTTCTTT. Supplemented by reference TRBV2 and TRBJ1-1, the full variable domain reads EPEVTQTPSHQVTQMGQEVILRCVPISNHLYFYWYRQILGQKVEFLVSFYNNEISEKSEIFDDQFSVERPDGSNFTLKIRSTKLEDSAMYFCASGVQGISAEAFFGQGTRLTVV.

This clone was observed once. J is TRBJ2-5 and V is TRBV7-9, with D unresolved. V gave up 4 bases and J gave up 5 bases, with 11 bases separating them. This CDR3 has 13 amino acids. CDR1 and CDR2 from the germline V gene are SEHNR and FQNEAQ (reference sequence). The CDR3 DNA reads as TGTGCCAGCAGCTCCCCTTACGGGGAGACCCAGTACTTC. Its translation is CASSSPYGETQYF.

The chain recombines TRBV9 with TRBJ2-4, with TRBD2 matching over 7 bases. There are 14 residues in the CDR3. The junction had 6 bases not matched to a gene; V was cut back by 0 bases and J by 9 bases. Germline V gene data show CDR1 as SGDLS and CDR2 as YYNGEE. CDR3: CASSVEVGRAIQYF. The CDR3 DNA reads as TGTGCCAGCAGCGTAGAGGTAGGGAGGGCCATTCAGTACTTC.

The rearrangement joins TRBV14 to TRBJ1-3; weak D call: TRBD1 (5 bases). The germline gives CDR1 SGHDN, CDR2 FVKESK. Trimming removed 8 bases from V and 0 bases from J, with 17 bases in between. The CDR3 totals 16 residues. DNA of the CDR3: TGTGCCAGCTCCCCAAAAGTCACAGGCTCTGGAAACACCATATATTTT. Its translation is CASSPKVTGSGNTIYF.

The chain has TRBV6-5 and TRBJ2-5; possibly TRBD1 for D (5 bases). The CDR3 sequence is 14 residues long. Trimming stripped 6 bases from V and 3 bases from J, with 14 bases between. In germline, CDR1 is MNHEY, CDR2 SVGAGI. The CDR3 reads CASRPHGAEETQYF. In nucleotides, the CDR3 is TGTGCCAGCAGACCCCATGGGGCTGAAGAGACCCAGTACTTC.

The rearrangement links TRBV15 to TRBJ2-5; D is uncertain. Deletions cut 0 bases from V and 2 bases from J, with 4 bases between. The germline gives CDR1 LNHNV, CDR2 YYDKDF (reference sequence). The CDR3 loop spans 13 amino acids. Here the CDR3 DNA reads TGTGCCACCAGCAGAGATCTTCAAGAGACCCAGTACTTC. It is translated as CATSRDLQETQYF. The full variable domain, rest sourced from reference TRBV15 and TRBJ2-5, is DAMVIQNPRYQVTQFGKPVTLSCSQTLNHNVMYWYQQKSSQAPKLLFHYYDKDFNNEADTPDNFQSRRPNTSFCFLDIRSPGLGDTAMYLCATSRDLQETQYFGPGTRLLVL.

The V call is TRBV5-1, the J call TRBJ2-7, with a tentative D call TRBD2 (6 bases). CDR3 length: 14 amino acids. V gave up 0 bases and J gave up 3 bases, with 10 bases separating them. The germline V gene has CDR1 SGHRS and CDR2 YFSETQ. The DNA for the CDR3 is TGCGCCAGCAGCTTGGGAAGGACTAACTACGAGCAGTACTTC. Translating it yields CASSLGRTNYEQYF.

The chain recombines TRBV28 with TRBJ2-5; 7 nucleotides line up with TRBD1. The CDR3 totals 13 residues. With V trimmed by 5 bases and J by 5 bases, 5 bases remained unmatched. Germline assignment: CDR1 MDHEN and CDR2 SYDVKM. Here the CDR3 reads CASSRQGGETQYF. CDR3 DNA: TGTGCCAGCAGTCGACAGGGCGGGGAGACCCAGTACTTC.

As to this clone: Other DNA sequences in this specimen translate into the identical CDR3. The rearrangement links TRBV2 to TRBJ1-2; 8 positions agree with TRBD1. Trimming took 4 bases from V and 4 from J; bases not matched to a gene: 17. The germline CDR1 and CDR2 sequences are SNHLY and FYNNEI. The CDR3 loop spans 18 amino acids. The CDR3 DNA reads TGTGCCAGCAGTGGTCAGGGGGGCAGGGGGCCTGTTATCTATGGCTACACCTTC. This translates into CASSGQGGRGPVIYGYTF.

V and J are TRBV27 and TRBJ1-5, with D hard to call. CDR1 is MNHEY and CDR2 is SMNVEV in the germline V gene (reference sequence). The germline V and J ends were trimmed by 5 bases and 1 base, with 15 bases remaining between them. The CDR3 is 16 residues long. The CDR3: CASSPTLDGSNQPQHF. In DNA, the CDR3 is TGTGCCAGCAGTCCGACTCTCGACGGGAGCAATCAGCCCCAGCATTTT.